This section outlines one T cell receptor (beta chain) sequence together with its context. Its target is not known. These data originate in a study of blood T cells in healthy people across ages. Study-wide points: Researchers said unsorted PBMCs prevented a conclusive naive versus antigen-experienced comparison. In older individuals, TCR beta diversity per million T cells was lower, falling roughly linearly with age.

With a J-beta primer mix and a sample-barcoded 5' primer, a second PCR ran roughly 6 to 11 cycles. TCRdb re-called the 5' RACE reads through MiXCR, storing one row per CDR3 protein. In the table there are under 800,000 distinct CDR3 sequences, 20% to 25% of which are singletons. V shed 5 bases and J shed 6 bases, with 15 bases lying between them. The CDR3 sequence is 14 residues long. This sequence was found in a man between 65 and 85 years old in good health. The sample was blood. The gene calls are TRBV12-3 or TRBV12-4 and TRBJ2-3, with a weak D call TRBD1 (6 bases). CDR3 bases: TGTGCCAGCAGTGAGTGGGGGCGCGAGGATACGCAGTATTTT. Its translation is CASSEWGREDTQYF.